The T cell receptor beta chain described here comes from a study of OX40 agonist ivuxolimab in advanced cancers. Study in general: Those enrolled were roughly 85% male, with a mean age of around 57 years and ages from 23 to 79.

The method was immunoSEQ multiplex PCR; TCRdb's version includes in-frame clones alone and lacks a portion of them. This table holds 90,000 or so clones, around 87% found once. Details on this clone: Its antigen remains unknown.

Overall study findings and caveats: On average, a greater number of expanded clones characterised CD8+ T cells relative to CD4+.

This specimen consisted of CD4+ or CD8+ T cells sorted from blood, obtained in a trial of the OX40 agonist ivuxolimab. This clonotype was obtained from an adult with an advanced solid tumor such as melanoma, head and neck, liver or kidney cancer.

The CDR3 sequence: CSVEVVNQYNEQFF. DNA of the CDR3: TGCAGCGTTGAAGTGGTGAATCAGTACAATGAGCAGTTCTTC. The chain uses TRBV29-1 and TRBJ2-1; D unclear. V was shortened by 1 base and J by 4 bases, with 11 bases between the two germline ends. Germline assignment: CDR1 SQVTM and CDR2 ANQGSEA. The CDR3 spans 14 residues.